The 8 T cell receptor beta chains below come from one sample, sequenced in a study of identical twins. TCRdb reanalysed the 5' RACE reads using MiXCR and keeps one entry per CDR3 protein. This table has hundreds of thousands of distinct CDR3 sequences, about 7.5% appearing once. These data were also filed under a second study, of yellow fever vaccine responses in identical twins.

Sequencing was performed on CD8+ T cells sorted from blood. These receptors came from a woman aged 18 to 35 in good health.

This clonotype was seen a few times. CDR3 in DNA: TGCAGTGCTGTGGGACAGGGGATATACGAGCAGTACTTC. This gives the protein CSAVGQGIYEQYF. The chain uses TRBV20-1 and TRBJ2-7; 10 bases line up with TRBD1. V gave up 5 bases and J gave up 4 bases; unmatched junction bases: 5. CDR3 length: 13 residues. The germline CDR1 and CDR2 sequences are DFQATT and SNEGSKA (reference sequence).

Many counts were recorded for this clonotype. The chain combines TRBV3-1 with TRBJ2-1, with TRBD2 matching over 8 bases. V gave up 1 base and J gave up 7 bases; unmatched junction bases: 6. CDR1 is LGHDT, CDR2 YNNKEL, per germline (reference sequence). CDR3 length equals 15 residues. The CDR3 nucleotides are TGTGCCAGCAGCCAAGGGGCGGGAGGTCTGAATGAGCAGTTCTTC. It translates to CASSQGAGGLNEQFF.

In its sample, this clonotype was seen a few times. This chain uses TRBV20-1 with TRBJ2-5; TRBD1 agrees at 8 bases. CDR1 and CDR2 (germline): DFQATT, SNEGSKA (reference sequence). Trimming removed 1 base from V and 4 bases from J; junction bases left unmatched: 8. The CDR3 spans 15 residues. The DNA of the CDR3 is TGCAGTGCTAGAGGGCAGGGGGCCTTTCGAGAGACCCAGTACTTC. Encoded protein: CSARGQGAFRETQYF.

This clonotype was observed at least ten times. This sequence joins TRBV28 and TRBJ1-2; TRBD1 aligns across 8 bases. The CDR3 sequence is 15 residues long. V lost 5 bases to trimming and J lost 3 bases; unmatched junction nucleotides: 8. Germline values: CDR1 MDHEN, CDR2 SYDVKM. The CDR3: CASSPPGQADYGYTF. CDR3 bases: TGTGCCAGCAGTCCCCCGGGACAGGCGGACTATGGCTACACCTTC.

This clonotype was counted ten times or more. This chain links TRBV4-1 with TRBJ2-7, with D unclear. V was cut by 3 bases and J by 0 bases, with 12 bases left in between. This CDR3 has 15 amino acids. Germline V CDR1 and CDR2: MGHRA, YSYEKL. The CDR3 here is CASSHTPLSSYEQYF. For the CDR3, the DNA is TGCGCCAGCAGCCATACACCCTTAAGCTCCTACGAGCAGTACTTC.

Ten or more counts support this clonotype. The chain is built from TRBV12-3 or TRBV12-4 and TRBJ1-2; no definite D call. Deletions cut 2 bases from V and 8 bases from J, with 18 bases between. There are 15 residues in the CDR3. The CDR3 DNA is TGTGCCAGCAGTTTAAATCCGGCTTCGGGAGACGGCTACACCTTC. The encoded protein is CASSLNPASGDGYTF.

This clonotype was detected many times. The chain combines TRBV21-1 with TRBJ2-5; TRBD1 is the table's D call and was not checked against the DNA. TRBV21-1 counts as a pseudogene. CDR3 length: 12 amino acids. Here the CDR3 DNA reads TGTGCCGTCGACAGGAGCCAAGAGACCCAGTACTTC. The encoded protein is CAVDRSQETQYF.

This clonotype was seen more than once but under ten times. This sequence joins TRBV2 and TRBJ2-3; a weak D match, TRBD1 (5 bases). The germline V gene encodes CDR1 SNHLY and CDR2 FYNNEI. There are 13 residues in the CDR3. V lost 11 bases and J 3 bases, leaving 15 bases between the germline ends. CDR3 region: CAGRGMRTDTQYF. CDR3 in DNA: TGTGCCGGAAGGGGTATGAGGACAGATACGCAGTATTTT.